This TCR beta chain was profiled in a study of blood T cell repertoires in COVID-19 (dated by TCRdb to between 2020 and 2021). Regarding the complete study: Samples from collaborators originated in the United States, Italy and Spain and spanned both the acute and convalescent phases of COVID-19. The repertoires were released in a freely available public database meant as a resource for research on the immune response to SARS-CoV-2. Samples came from the ongoing ImmuneRACE study (first 160 participants) plus 1,254 subjects from 6 global collaborators. The prospective study material was composed of cDNA or gDNA derived from T cells, B-cell-depleted T cells, or PBMCs. Deeply sampled blood TCRbeta repertoires from subjects exposed to, actively infected with, or recovered from COVID-19 were included in the dataset. The sample metadata nearly always contained a de-identified subject ID, COVID-19 status, age in years and sex. Where available, HLA class I and class II types were obtained from metadata supplied by the sample provider rather than from assay-based typing.

Concerning this clone itself: What this receptor recognizes is not known. No much larger clone exists at a distance of one base, and base qualities are not known.

TCRbeta CDR3 regions were amplified from genomic DNA using the immunoSEQ Assay, a bias-controlled multiplex PCR. In the paper's pipeline: Nucleated cell counts per sample were estimated from amplification of reference gene primers within the assay. To quantify the absolute abundance of each unique TCRbeta CDR3 rearrangement, sequence reads were collapsed and filtered. Productive Simpson clonality was computed per sample as the square root of Simpson's diversity index over productive rearrangements. TCRdb mirrors the immuneACCESS table, restricted to in-frame sequences. Some clones are absent from its copies; in checked studies, under half trace to an unresolved V gene, and the reason for the others is unknown. The V and J calls and clone size were taken over from that table, and D and trimming were inferred from the DNA. Present in this sample are over 40,000 clones, around 86% of which were seen just once. The top ten clones comprise about 14% of the sample.

Each collaborating institution followed its own protocols to collect whole blood in K2EDTA tubes. For TCRbeta analysis, collaborators shipped samples as frozen whole blood, isolated PBMCs, or DNA extracted from either of those sample types. The CDR3 has 14 amino acids, counting the end cysteine and phenylalanine. Solely the CDR3 DNA is kept, with 42 bases framed from the first base. Relative to germline, V is missing 3 bases and J is missing 9 bases, with 8 bases of the junction outside any gene match. For CDR1 and CDR2, the germline V gene (reference sequence) lists SEHNR and FQNEAQ. Here is what the overall study found, with its caveats: The amount of clinical and demographic metadata varied by source and participant and was provided uncurated.

The sequenced material came from peripheral blood. The receptor's source is a human donor in a cohort sampled during active COVID-19. This chain is built from TRBV7-9 and TRBJ2-1, with 7 bases in between that match TRBD2. The DNA is TGTGCCAGCAGCTTGTTGGAGGGAGGGGTTGAGCAGTTCTTC. This translates into CASSLLEGGVEQFF. The variable domain in full, with residues beyond the CDR3 obtained from the reference TRBV7-9 and TRBJ2-1 genes, is DTGVSQNPRHKITKRGQNVTFRCDPISEHNRLYWYRQTLGQGPEFLTYFQNEAQLEKSRLLSDRFSAERPKGSFSTLEIQRTEQGDSAMYLCASSLLEGGVEQFFGPGTRLTVL.